These 7 T cell receptor beta chains were sequenced from one sample in a study of blood T cells in healthy people across ages. Primed by a sample-barcoded 5' primer and a J-beta primer mix, a second PCR proceeded for roughly 6 to 12 cycles. TCRdb passed the 5' RACE reads through MiXCR, listing each CDR3 protein once. The sample lists some 760,000 distinct CDR3 sequences, about 25% seen once, with more than 3% in the top ten. The sample was also linked to a second study, of T cells of mothers and their children.

The sequenced sample consisted of blood. These receptors all come from a boy younger than 18 in good health.

This clonotype was found a few times. The V gene is TRBV5-1, the J gene TRBJ2-2; D gene uncertain. This CDR3 region has 16 residues. The germline gives CDR1 SGHRS, CDR2 YFSETQ. V shed 0 bases and J shed 3 bases, with 12 bases lying between them. The CDR3 loop reads CASSLGGSSDTGELFF. Here the CDR3 DNA reads TGCGCCAGCAGCTTGGGCGGCAGCTCGGACACCGGGGAGCTGTTTTTT.

This clonotype was counted between two and nine times. This chain links TRBV18 with TRBJ1-1; D is ambiguous. The CDR3 is made up of 15 amino acids. V was cut by 1 base and J by 1 base, with 10 bases left in between. CDR1 and CDR2 (germline): KGHSH, LQKENI. For the CDR3, the DNA is TGTGCCAGCTCACCACGTCTGGAAGGGAACACTGAAGCTTTCTTT. The encoded protein is CASSPRLEGNTEAFF.

This clonotype was counted between two and nine times. The V gene is TRBV20-1, the J gene TRBJ2-5, with D possibly TRBD1 on 6 matching bases. The DNA matches TRBJ2-7 better at its end, which makes the J call doubtful. The CDR3 totals 14 residues. Germline CDR1 is DFQATT and CDR2 is SNEGSKA (reference sequence). The CDR3 bases are TGCAGTGCTAACGCTCTAACAGGGCGCTACGAGCAGTACTTC. Translated, it gives CSANALTGRYEQYF.

This clonotype was observed a handful of times. The chain carries TRBV28 and TRBJ2-5, with a weak D call TRBD1 (5 bases). Trimming took off 5 bases at V and 2 bases at J, with 21 bases between the two ends. Looked up from germline, CDR1 is MDHEN and CDR2 is SYDVKM. The CDR3 loop spans 17 amino acids. The CDR3 loop reads CASSPHRTRLLQETQYF. The CDR3, as DNA: TGTGCCAGCAGTCCACACAGGACAAGACTTCTGCAAGAGACCCAGTACTTC. The variable domain in full, completed from reference TRBV28 and TRBJ2-5, reads DVKVTQSSRYLVKRTGEKVFLECVQDMDHENMFWYRQDPGLGLRLIYFSYDVKMKEKGDIPEGYSVSREKKERFSLILESASTNQTSMYLCASSPHRTRLLQETQYFGPGTRLLVL.

CDR3 in DNA: TGTGCCAGCAGTTTGGGGGACAGTTTCAATGAGCAGTTCTTC. Its translation: CASSLGDSFNEQFF. The genes are TRBV28 and TRBJ2-1; 7 positions match TRBD1. V lost 3 bases to trimming and J lost 6 bases; unmatched junction nucleotides: 5. The CDR3 is made up of 14 amino acids. CDR1 MDHEN and CDR2 SYDVKM come from the germline V gene.

The rearrangement uses TRBV12-3 or TRBV12-4 and TRBJ2-1; 9 bases match TRBD1. Trimming took 7 bases from V and 7 from J; bases not matched to a gene: 11. This CDR3 has 15 amino acids. The DNA for the CDR3 is TGTGCCAGCACCGGGACAGGGAAGAAGGTAAATGAGCAGTTCTTC. Translation gives CASTGTGKKVNEQFF.

A note on this clonotype: The final CDR3 position lacks the conserved phenylalanine or tryptophan, pointing to a likely read error. It is unclear where the CDR3 begins or ends on the DNA, so no DNA is shown, and the CDR3 is as TCRdb lists it. The rearrangement uses TRBV7-3 and TRBJ1-4; no check of the table's D call, TRBD1, against the DNA was made. Germline-derived CDR1 and CDR2 are SGHTA and FQGTGA. A total of 11 residues make up the CDR3, ends included. CDR3: CASSWGDRSRI.